Following are 10 T cell receptor beta chains from one sample sequenced in a study of blood T cell repertoires in COVID-19. Sequencing was performed with immunoSEQ multiplex PCR; in TCRdb, only in-frame clones are kept and a portion is missing. The table lists over 150,000 clones, 80% to 90% of them singletons. The sample was peripheral blood. These receptors were collected from an older woman who had recovered from COVID-19.

The chain has TRBV24-1 and TRBJ2-1; 8 positions agree with TRBD1. V was clipped by 5 bases and J by 6 bases; unmatched bases: 5. The CDR3 runs to 14 residues. The germline V gene encodes CDR1 KGHDR and CDR2 SFDVKD. In DNA, the CDR3 is TGTGCCACCAGTGTGGACAGGGCTCCCAATGAGCAGTTCTTC. Translated, it gives CATSVDRAPNEQFF.

This sequence joins TRBV24-1 and TRBJ2-4; D remains unclear. CDR1 is KGHDR and CDR2 is SFDVKD in the germline V gene. The CDR3 extends over 16 amino acids. V gave up 1 base and J gave up 0 bases, with 9 bases separating them. The DNA for the CDR3 is TGTGCCACCAGTGATTTTCAGAGACTAGCCAAAAACATTCAGTACTTC. As protein: CATSDFQRLAKNIQYF.

A word on this clone: The sample holds other DNA sequences that translate to the same CDR3. The V gene is TRBV5-1, the J gene TRBJ2-5; D might be TRBD1 (5 bases). The length of the CDR3 is 13 residues. Trimming took 5 bases from V and 2 from J, leaving 10 bases between them. Germline CDR1 reads SGHRS; CDR2 reads YFSETQ. CDR3 in DNA: TGCGCCAGCAGTCGGACACCTCAAGAGACCCAGTACTTC. It codes for CASSRTPQETQYF.

The chain is built from TRBV7-9 and TRBJ2-3, with 8 positions matching TRBD2. The germline gives CDR1 SEHNR, CDR2 FQNEAQ (reference sequence). J gave up 1 base and V 5 bases, and 5 bases lay outside the gene matches. The CDR3 has 15 amino acids. The CDR3 DNA sequence: TGTGCCAGCAGCCACGTGCGGGGGGGCACAGATACGCAGTATTTT. This encodes CASSHVRGGTDTQYF.

The genes are TRBV12-3 or TRBV12-4 and TRBJ2-7; a weak D match, TRBD1 (5 bases). This CDR3 contains 12 residues. Trimming pared 8 bases from V and 3 bases from J, leaving 11 bases between. The CDR3 region is CASGRDYYEQYF. The CDR3, as DNA: TGTGCCAGCGGCAGGGATTACTACGAGCAGTACTTC.

This chain links TRBV5-1 with TRBJ2-5, with TRBD1 matching over 7 bases. The CDR3 sequence is 14 residues long. V shed 4 bases, J shed 5 bases, and the junction held 8 bases outside the gene matches. Germline V gene data show CDR1 as SGHRS and CDR2 as YFSETQ. In nucleotides, the CDR3 is TGCGCCAGCAGCCCGATTTTACAGGGGGAGACCCAGTACTTC. Translated: CASSPILQGETQYF.

The V gene is TRBV3-1 (or the pseudogene TRBV3-2), the J gene TRBJ2-3, with TRBD2 matching over 12 bases. The CDR3 has 15 residues. The ends lost 5 bases at V and 6 bases at J; junction bases unmatched: 6. Germline CDR1 is LGHDT and CDR2 is YNNKEL (reference sequence). The CDR3 reads CASSSSGGVRDTQYF. DNA for the CDR3: TGTGCCAGCAGCTCTAGCGGGGGGGTCAGGGATACGCAGTATTTT.

A word on this clone: The sample has other DNA sequences that encode this CDR3 too. The V call is TRBV3-1 (or the pseudogene TRBV3-2), the J call TRBJ1-1; D may be TRBD1 (5 bases). The CDR3 extends over 14 amino acids. V lost 1 base to trimming and J lost 1 base, with 7 bases between them. Germline V lookup: CDR1 LGHDT, CDR2 YNNKEL (reference sequence). CDR3 residues: CASSQAGGNTEAFF. CDR3 bases: TGTGCCAGCAGCCAAGCGGGGGGGAACACTGAAGCTTTCTTT.

DNA of the CDR3: TGTGCCAGCAGCACGGGACTAGCAGATACGCAGTATTTT. Encoded protein: CASSTGLADTQYF. This chain uses TRBV11-2 with TRBJ2-3; 8 nucleotides line up with TRBD2. V was clipped by 5 bases and J by 4 bases; unmatched bases: 2. The V gene's germline CDR1 is SGHAT and CDR2 FQNNGV. CDR3 length equals 13 residues. The entire variable domain, with the rest obtained from reference TRBV11-2 and TRBJ2-3, is as follows: EAGVAQSPRYKIIEKRQSVAFWCNPISGHATLYWYQQILGQGPKLLIQFQNNGVVDDSQLPKDRFSAERLKGVDSTLKIQPAKLEDSAVYLCASSTGLADTQYFGPGTRLTVL.

In this sample, this clone turned up a few times. The rearrangement joins TRBV19 to TRBJ2-3; D gene unclear. Trimming stripped 0 bases from V and 0 bases from J, with 4 bases between. CDR1 and CDR2 from the germline V gene are LNHDA and SQIVND (reference sequence). The CDR3 extends over 14 amino acids. CDR3 in DNA: TGTGCCAGTAGTATAGATCGGAGCACAGATACGCAGTATTTT. Translating gives CASSIDRSTDTQYF.